Listed below are T cell receptor beta chains from one sample, sequenced in a study of cytomegalovirus exposure and HLA in healthy donors. Only in-frame clones appear in the TCRdb table, and some are missing; sequencing was by immunoSEQ multiplex PCR. The sample includes about 200,000 clones, roughly 78% seen only once; the top ten take under 4.5%. Sequenced sample: PBMCs. These receptor sequences come from a woman aged 25 to 39 in good health and CMV-seropositive. The CDR3 runs from the conserved cysteine through the conserved F or W. A D gene is named only where the DNA matches it firmly. Only part of the rows carry a size: once, few, many, or a class if the clone is expanded.

V gene: TRBV6-5; J gene: TRBJ2-1; D gene: NA; clone size: NA; CDR3 DNA: TGTGCCAGCAGTAATCGACAGTCCTCCTACAATGAGCAGTTCTTC; CDR3 protein: CASSNRQSSYNEQFF
V gene: TRBV29-1; J gene: TRBJ2-3; D gene: TRBD2; clone size: NA; CDR3 DNA: TGCAGCGTCGAGGGACTAGCGGGCACAGATACGCAGTATTTT; CDR3 protein: CSVEGLAGTDTQYF
V gene: TRBV10-1; J gene: TRBJ1-4; D gene: TRBD1; clone size: once; CDR3 DNA: TGCGCCAGCAGCGCGACAGGGGGCAATGAAAAACTGTTTTTT; CDR3 protein: CASSATGGNEKLFF
V gene: TRBV11-3; J gene: TRBJ2-7; D gene: TRBD1; clone size: NA; CDR3 DNA: TGTGCCAGCAGCGACCGGGACAGGGCCTACGAGCAGTACTTC; CDR3 protein: CASSDRDRAYEQYF
V gene: TRBV14; J gene: TRBJ2-2; D gene: NA; clone size: NA; CDR3 DNA: TGTGCCAGCAGCCAGGCCAACACCGGGGAGCTGTTTTTT; CDR3 protein: CASSQANTGELFF
V gene: TRBV5-1; J gene: TRBJ2-3; D gene: TRBD2; clone size: NA; CDR3 DNA: TGCGCCAGCAGCCACCTACCGGCTAGCGGGGGTGTGAGCGATACGCAGTATTTT; CDR3 protein: CASSHLPASGGVSDTQYF
V gene: TRBV23-1; J gene: TRBJ2-6; D gene: TRBD1; clone size: NA; CDR3 DNA: TGCGCCAGCAGTCAGCCGACAGGGTCCCACTCTGGGGCCAACGTCCTGACTTTC; CDR3 protein: CASSQPTGSHSGANVLTF
V gene: TRBV7-2; J gene: TRBJ1-5; D gene: NA; clone size: few; CDR3 DNA: TGTGCCAGCAGCACAAGGGGAGGTCAGCCCCAGCATTTT; CDR3 protein: CASSTRGGQPQHF
V gene: TRBV2; J gene: TRBJ2-2; D gene: NA; clone size: NA; CDR3 DNA: TGTGCCAGCAGGGGGGGAGAGGGAACCGGGGAGCTGTTTTTT; CDR3 protein: CASRGGEGTGELFF
V gene: TRBV13; J gene: TRBJ2-7; D gene: TRBD1; clone size: once; CDR3 DNA: TGTGCCAGCAGCCCCCGGACAGGAAGCTCCTACGAGCAGTACTTC; CDR3 protein: CASSPRTGSSYEQYF
V gene: TRBV14; J gene: TRBJ1-2; D gene: NA; clone size: NA; CDR3 DNA: TGTGCCAGCAGCCCTAAGTGGAGTAACAGCCCAGGGGCCTATGCTAACTATGGCTACACCTTC; CDR3 protein: CASSPKWSNSPGAYANYGYTF
V gene: TRBV4-1; J gene: TRBJ2-3; D gene: NA; clone size: NA; CDR3 DNA: TGCGCCAGCAGCCAAGTCTATAGGGGGAGCACAGATACGCAGTATTTT; CDR3 protein: CASSQVYRGSTDTQYF
V gene: TRBV7-6; J gene: TRBJ2-7; D gene: NA; clone size: NA; CDR3 DNA: TGTGCCAGCAGCTTAAGGGCAAGCAGGGAACTTTCCTACGAGCAGTACTTC; CDR3 protein: CASSLRASRELSYEQYF
V gene: TRBV5-1; J gene: TRBJ2-7; D gene: NA; clone size: NA; CDR3 DNA: TGCGCCAGCAGCGAGGGCCTCTACGAGCAGTACTTC; CDR3 protein: CASSEGLYEQYF
V gene: TRBV18; J gene: TRBJ2-1; D gene: NA; clone size: NA; CDR3 DNA: TGTGCCAGCTCACCGAGTCGTGACTACAACAATGAGCAGTTCTTC; CDR3 protein: CASSPSRDYNNEQFF
V gene: TRBV9; J gene: TRBJ1-4; D gene: NA; clone size: few; CDR3 DNA: TGTGCCAGCAGCGTAGGAGGAGGGAGCGAAAAACTGTTTTTT; CDR3 protein: CASSVGGGSEKLFF
V gene: TRBV5-1; J gene: TRBJ2-1; D gene: TRBD2; clone size: NA; CDR3 DNA: TGCGCCAGCAGCTTAGGAGCGGGAGACAATGAGCAGTTCTTC; CDR3 protein: CASSLGAGDNEQFF
V gene: TRBV4-3; J gene: TRBJ1-2; D gene: TRBD1; clone size: NA; CDR3 DNA: TGCGCCAGCAGCCAAGATCTTGGGACAGGGAGCGACTATGGCTACACCTTC; CDR3 protein: CASSQDLGTGSDYGYTF
V gene: TRBV2; J gene: TRBJ2-5; D gene: NA; clone size: NA; CDR3 DNA: TGTGCCAGCAGTGAAGCGCAGTCAGAGACCCAGTACTTC; CDR3 protein: CASSEAQSETQYF
V gene: TRBV7-9; J gene: TRBJ1-4; D gene: TRBD1; clone size: NA; CDR3 DNA: TGTGCCAGCAGCTTTAACAGTCCGGGACAGGCGATTAAACTGTTTTTT; CDR3 protein: CASSFNSPGQAIKLFF
V gene: TRBV27; J gene: TRBJ2-1; D gene: TRBD2; clone size: once; CDR3 DNA: TGTGCCAGCGGGCCACTAGCGGGAGTAAATGAGCAGTTCTTC; CDR3 protein: CASGPLAGVNEQFF
V gene: TRBV10-1; J gene: TRBJ1-1; D gene: NA; clone size: once; CDR3 DNA: TGCGCCAGCAGTGAAGGGGTTCAGGGCACTGAAGCTTTCTTT; CDR3 protein: CASSEGVQGTEAFF
V gene: TRBV11-3; J gene: TRBJ2-3; D gene: NA; clone size: NA; CDR3 DNA: TGTGCCAGCAGCTTAGATCCCACTCGTGGTACGCAGTATTTT; CDR3 protein: CASSLDPTRGTQYF
V gene: TRBV5-6; J gene: TRBJ2-5; D gene: NA; clone size: NA; CDR3 DNA: TGTGCCAGCAGCCTGGGGCTAGCGTTTGAGACCCAGTACTTC; CDR3 protein: CASSLGLAFETQYF
V gene: TRBV7-7; J gene: TRBJ1-3; D gene: NA; clone size: NA; CDR3 DNA: TGTGCCAGCAGCTTAGAGGAGGGGTTTGGAAACACCATATATTTT; CDR3 protein: CASSLEEGFGNTIYF
V gene: TRBV29-1; J gene: TRBJ1-1; D gene: NA; clone size: NA; CDR3 DNA: TGCAGCGTTGCAGGGGTAACTGAAGCTTTCTTT; CDR3 protein: CSVAGVTEAFF
V gene: TRBV29-1; J gene: TRBJ1-2; D gene: NA; clone size: NA; CDR3 DNA: TGCAGCGTGGAACCCCGTATAGATAACTATGGCTACACCTTC; CDR3 protein: CSVEPRIDNYGYTF
V gene: TRBV5-4; J gene: TRBJ1-2; D gene: NA; clone size: NA; CDR3 DNA: TGTGCCAGCACCTCGCCCGGGGAGCCAGCTAACTATGGCTACACCTTC; CDR3 protein: CASTSPGEPANYGYTF
V gene: TRBV5-4; J gene: TRBJ1-3; D gene: TRBD1; clone size: NA; CDR3 DNA: TGTGCCAGCAGCCACGCCGGGACAGGGGGAAACACCATATATTTT; CDR3 protein: CASSHAGTGGNTIYF
V gene: TRBV15; J gene: TRBJ1-2; D gene: NA; clone size: NA; CDR3 DNA: TGTGCCACCAGCAGAGCAGGGGTGACCTATGGCTACACCTTC; CDR3 protein: CATSRAGVTYGYTF
V gene: TRBV27; J gene: TRBJ1-2; D gene: TRBD1; clone size: once; CDR3 DNA: TGTGCCAGCAGTTTATCGACGAGGGACAGGGGAGAAGACTATGGCTACACCTTC; CDR3 protein: CASSLSTRDRGEDYGYTF
V gene: TRBV6-1; J gene: TRBJ1-1; D gene: NA; clone size: NA; CDR3 DNA: TGTGCCAGCGGAGAGAACACTGAAGCTTTCTTT; CDR3 protein: CASGENTEAFF
V gene: TRBV19; J gene: TRBJ2-1; D gene: NA; clone size: NA; CDR3 DNA: TGTGCCAGTAGTATTGGTGGGCCACAGATCAATGAGCAGTTCTTC; CDR3 protein: CASSIGGPQINEQFF
V gene: TRBV7-9; J gene: TRBJ2-7; D gene: TRBD1; clone size: NA; CDR3 DNA: TGTGCCAGCAGCTGGGGTCCAGGGGGCGACGACGAGCAGTACTTC; CDR3 protein: CASSWGPGGDDEQYF
V gene: TRBV4-3; J gene: TRBJ1-1; D gene: NA; clone size: NA; CDR3 DNA: TGCGCCAGCAGCCAAGATATCCGGCGGGAAATGAACACTGAAGCTTTCTTT; CDR3 protein: CASSQDIRREMNTEAFF
V gene: TRBV6-1; J gene: TRBJ2-4; D gene: NA; clone size: NA; CDR3 DNA: TGTGCCAGCGGGACACGGGTAGCCAAAAACATTCAGTACTTC; CDR3 protein: CASGTRVAKNIQYF
V gene: TRBV6-1; J gene: TRBJ2-2; D gene: TRBD2; clone size: few; CDR3 DNA: TGTGCCAGCAGTTCCTGGACTAGCGGGGAGCTGTTTTTT; CDR3 protein: CASSSWTSGELFF
V gene: TRBV4-3; J gene: TRBJ1-2; D gene: TRBD1; clone size: NA; CDR3 DNA: TGCGCCAGCAGCCAACAGTCAGGGGGCAACTATGGCTACACCTTC; CDR3 protein: CASSQQSGGNYGYTF
V gene: TRBV7-2; J gene: TRBJ1-1; D gene: NA; clone size: NA; CDR3 DNA: TGTGCCAGCAGCCAGGGTTCCATCTTAGACACTGAAGCTTTCTTT; CDR3 protein: CASSQGSILDTEAFF
V gene: TRBV5-1; J gene: TRBJ1-1; D gene: NA; clone size: NA; CDR3 DNA: TGCGCCAGCAGCGGGATGGGACAAATGAACACTGAAGCTTTCTTT; CDR3 protein: CASSGMGQMNTEAFF
V gene: TRBV9; J gene: TRBJ2-3; D gene: NA; clone size: NA; CDR3 DNA: TGTGCCAGCAGCGAGCGGCGGCTAGTAGGAGATACGCAGTATTTT; CDR3 protein: CASSERRLVGDTQYF
V gene: TRBV7-2; J gene: TRBJ2-7; D gene: NA; clone size: NA; CDR3 DNA: TGTGCCAGCAGCTTAGGGGGGGATTCCTACGAGCAGTACTTC; CDR3 protein: CASSLGGDSYEQYF
V gene: TRBV5-1; J gene: TRBJ2-7; D gene: TRBD1; clone size: NA; CDR3 DNA: TGCGCCAGCAGGGGACAGGGGGCATCCTACGAGCAGTACTTC; CDR3 protein: CASRGQGASYEQYF
V gene: TRBV6-1; J gene: TRBJ2-7; D gene: NA; clone size: NA; CDR3 DNA: TGTGCCTGCCCGGGGGTTAGCTCCTACGAGCAGTACTTC; CDR3 protein: CACPGVSSYEQYF
V gene: TRBV7-2; J gene: TRBJ2-4; D gene: TRBD1; clone size: NA; CDR3 DNA: TGTGCCAGCAGCTACGTCGGCAGGGGGCCCAAAAACATTCAGTACTTC; CDR3 protein: CASSYVGRGPKNIQYF
V gene: TRBV7-2; J gene: TRBJ2-2; D gene: NA; clone size: NA; CDR3 DNA: TGTGCCAGCAGCTCACAGGAGACCGGGGAGCTGTTTTTT; CDR3 protein: CASSSQETGELFF
V gene: TRBV10-3; J gene: TRBJ2-1; D gene: TRBD2; clone size: NA; CDR3 DNA: TGTGCCATCAGTGCCGGGACTAGCGGGGGACCGAGCTCCTACAATGAGCAGTTCTTC; CDR3 protein: CAISAGTSGGPSSYNEQFF
V gene: TRBV13; J gene: TRBJ2-1; D gene: TRBD2; clone size: NA; CDR3 DNA: TGTGCCAGCAGCTTATCGGGAGGGACGGGGAATGAGCAGTTCTTC; CDR3 protein: CASSLSGGTGNEQFF